This TCR beta chain was recovered during a study of naive and memory T cell subsets. CMV status came from CD4+ T cell IFNgamma after overnight CMV lysate stimulation of fresh PBMCs. The CDR3 loop spans 15 amino acids. J gave up 4 bases and V 3 bases, and 7 bases lay outside the gene matches. From germline, CDR1 is SGDLS and CDR2 YYNGEE. The beta constant-region primer was an equimolar mix of two oligonucleotides covering TRBC1 and TRBC2. TCRdb re-analysed the UMI-ligation and nested PCR reads in MiXCR, keeping a single row per CDR3 protein. The sample contains around 40,000 distinct CDR3 sequences, about 14% of which appear only once. In its sample, this clonotype was seen a few times.

The sequence was collected from a human donor in good health. The specimen was effector memory CD4+ T cells from blood. Subset described: effector memory, CD45RA- CD27-. The rearrangement uses TRBV9 and TRBJ2-1, with 7 bases fitting TRBD1. Written as DNA, the CDR3 is TGTGCCAGCAGCGCGAGGGGACAGCGATACAATGAGCAGTTCTTC. Its protein product is CASSARGQRYNEQFF. The full variable domain, its missing parts supplied by reference TRBV9 and TRBJ2-1, is DSGVTQTPKHLITATGQRVTLRCSPRSGDLSVYWYQQSLDQGLQFLIQYYNGEERAKGNILERFSAQQFPDLHSELNLSSLELGDSALYFCASSARGQRYNEQFFGPGTRLTVL.